The 11 T cell receptor beta chains given below trace back to one sample, sequenced in a study of blood T cell repertoires in COVID-19. Data came from immunoSEQ multiplex PCR; TCRdb stores just in-frame clones and leaves some out. Among some 150,000 clones listed, 84% were seen once. Sequencing input: PBMCs or T cells enriched from blood (not recorded which). These receptors originate from a woman between 50 and 59 years old who had been exposed to COVID-19.

The chain combines TRBV4-3 with TRBJ2-7; 10 nucleotides line up with TRBD1. This CDR3 is 16 amino acids long. Losses at the gene ends were 0 bases for V and 3 bases for J; bases not matched to a gene: 5. Germline CDR1 and CDR2: LGHNA and YSLEER. This chain's CDR3 is CASSQEVGQGHYEQYF. The CDR3 coding sequence is TGCGCCAGCAGCCAAGAAGTGGGACAGGGGCACTACGAGCAGTACTTC.

About this clone itself: Within the sample, other DNA sequences also encode this same CDR3. The chain couples TRBV5-1 to TRBJ2-7; 8 bases match TRBD2. The CDR3 contains 14 residues. Trimming cost V 4 bases and J 2 bases; bases outside gene matches: 5. Germline loops: CDR1 SGHRS, CDR2 YFSETQ. CDR3 DNA sequence: TGCGCCAGCAGCGGGAGCGGGGGAGCCTACGAGCAGTACTTC. Protein product: CASSGSGGAYEQYF.

V gene TRBV3-1 (or the pseudogene TRBV3-2) combines with J gene TRBJ1-5; TRBD1 matches 9 bases. CDR1 is LGHDT, CDR2 YNNKEL, per germline (reference sequence). The trim removed 4 bases at V and 0 bases at J, leaving 7 bases unmatched. The CDR3 runs to 17 residues. This chain's CDR3 is CASSRTGGPYSNQPQHF. Written as DNA, the CDR3 is TGTGCCAGCAGCCGAACAGGGGGCCCATATAGCAATCAGCCCCAGCATTTT.

The genes are TRBV6-2 or TRBV6-3 and TRBJ1-5; possibly TRBD1 for D (6 bases). The length of the CDR3 is 15 residues. The germline V and J ends were trimmed by 4 bases and 4 bases, with 14 bases remaining between them. Germline V lookup: CDR1 MNHEY, CDR2 SVGEGT. The CDR3 sequence: CASSSFGRGNQPQHF. CDR3 nucleotide sequence: TGTGCCAGCAGTTCGTTCGGCAGGGGTAATCAGCCCCAGCATTTT.

The V gene is TRBV9, the J gene TRBJ2-5, with D maybe TRBD1 (5 bases). Germline CDR1 and CDR2: SGDLS and YYNGEE. The V end was cut by 3 bases, the J end by 3 bases, with 15 bases between. The CDR3 has 15 residues. Here the CDR3 reads CASSAGAQQKETQYF. CDR3 DNA sequence: TGTGCCAGCAGCGCTGGGGCACAGCAAAAAGAGACCCAGTACTTC.

The chain has TRBV6-2 or TRBV6-3 and TRBJ2-1; 13 bases are a match to TRBD2. In germline, CDR1 is MNHEY, CDR2 SVGEGT. The CDR3 contains 16 residues. With 6 bases clipped from V and 7 bases from J, the junction kept 9 bases outside the gene matches. The CDR3 sequence: CASSRGLAGPGNEQFF. For the CDR3, the DNA is TGTGCCAGCAGCCGGGGACTAGCGGGACCGGGGAATGAGCAGTTCTTC.

The genes are TRBV15 and TRBJ2-3; D gene unclear. Germline V lookup: CDR1 LNHNV, CDR2 YYDKDF (reference sequence). The CDR3 consists of 13 residues. The V end lost 5 bases, the J end lost 2 bases, and 8 bases lay between the germline ends. Here the CDR3 DNA reads TGTGCCACCAGCCCGCCACACACAGATACGCAGTATTTT. This encodes CATSPPHTDTQYF.

The chain uses TRBV19 and TRBJ1-2; D unclear. Germline CDR1 and CDR2: LNHDA and SQIVND (reference sequence). The CDR3 totals 16 residues. Trimming took off 1 base at V and 4 bases at J, with 16 bases between the two ends. The CDR3 DNA sequence: TGTGCCAGTAGTATAGCGTTAACAGCACCGACCTATGGCTACACCTTC. Translation: CASSIALTAPTYGYTF.

The chain is built from TRBV3-1 (or the pseudogene TRBV3-2) and TRBJ2-2, with 7 nucleotides matching TRBD2. Germline V lookup: CDR1 LGHDT, CDR2 YNNKEL (reference sequence). This CDR3 region has 15 residues. Trimming cost V 6 bases and J 4 bases; bases outside gene matches: 8. The DNA of the CDR3 is TGTGCCAGCAGTGGGTCAACGGGGGGCACCGGGGAGCTGTTTTTT. Translated, it gives CASSGSTGGTGELFF.

This clone was recorded a few times. The chain joins TRBV10-2 to TRBJ1-1; TRBD1 might be the D (5 bases). Germline V gives CDR1 WSHSY, CDR2 SAAADI. There are 11 residues in the CDR3. The V end was cut by 8 bases, the J end by 6 bases, with 10 bases between. CDR3 sequence reads: CASQGGAEAFF. The CDR3 nucleotides are TGCGCCAGCCAGGGAGGGGCTGAAGCTTTCTTT.

This sequence joins TRBV3-1 (or the pseudogene TRBV3-2) and TRBJ2-7, with no clear D. The CDR3 contains 16 residues. Germline assignment: CDR1 LGHDT and CDR2 YNNKEL (reference sequence). Between the trimmed V and J ends, which lost 5 bases and 5 bases, there was a span of 22 bases. The CDR3 DNA reads as TGTGCCAGCAGCGCTGAGATTCATTTCGTGTTAAACGAGCAGTACTTC. Residues: CASSAEIHFVLNEQYF.